This T cell receptor beta chain was retrieved from a study of blood T cell repertoires in COVID-19. Study-level information: T cells, B-cell-depleted T cells, or PBMCs provided the cDNA or gDNA that served as material.

In the study's own analysis: Reference gene primer amplification gave nucleated cell count estimates. The repertoire was sequenced with immunoSEQ multiplex PCR; TCRdb's copy has only in-frame clones and lacks some. V, J and clone size are taken as reported in that table, and D and trimming were inferred from the DNA itself. The sample contains fewer than 350,000 clones, 80% to 85% of which appear only once. The sample comprised peripheral blood. The source is a woman aged 60-75 years with active or convalescent COVID-19.

The chain's CDR3 is CASSSLTGGVEQFF. The CDR3 coding sequence is TGTGCCAGCAGTTCCTTGACAGGGGGGGTTGAGCAGTTCTTC. The genes are TRBV6-5 and TRBJ2-1; TRBD1 aligns across 9 bases. The CDR3 is 14 amino acids. Germline V gene data show CDR1 as MNHEY and CDR2 as SVGAGI. Trimming cost V 4 bases and J 9 bases; bases outside gene matches: 7.